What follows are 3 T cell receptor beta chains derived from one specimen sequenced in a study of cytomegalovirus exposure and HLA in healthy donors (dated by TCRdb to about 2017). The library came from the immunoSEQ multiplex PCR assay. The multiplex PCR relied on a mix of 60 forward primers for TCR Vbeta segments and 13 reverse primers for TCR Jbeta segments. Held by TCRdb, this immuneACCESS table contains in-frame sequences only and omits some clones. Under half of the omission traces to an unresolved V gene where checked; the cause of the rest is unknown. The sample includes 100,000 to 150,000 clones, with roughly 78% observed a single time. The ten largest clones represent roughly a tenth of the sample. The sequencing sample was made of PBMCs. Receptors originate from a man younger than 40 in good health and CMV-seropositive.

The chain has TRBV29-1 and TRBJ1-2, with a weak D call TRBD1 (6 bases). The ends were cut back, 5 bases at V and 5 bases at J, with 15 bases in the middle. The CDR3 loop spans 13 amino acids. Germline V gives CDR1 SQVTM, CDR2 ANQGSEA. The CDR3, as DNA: TGCAGCGTTAATGAGGGGGTGAGGTATGGCTACACCTTC. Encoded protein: CSVNEGVRYGYTF.

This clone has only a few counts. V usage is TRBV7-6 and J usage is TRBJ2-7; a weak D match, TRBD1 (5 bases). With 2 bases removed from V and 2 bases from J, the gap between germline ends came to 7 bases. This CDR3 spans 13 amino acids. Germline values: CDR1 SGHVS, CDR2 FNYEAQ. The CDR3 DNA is TGTGCCAGCAGCTTAAAAGGGGCCTACGAGCAGTACTTC. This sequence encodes CASSLKGAYEQYF.

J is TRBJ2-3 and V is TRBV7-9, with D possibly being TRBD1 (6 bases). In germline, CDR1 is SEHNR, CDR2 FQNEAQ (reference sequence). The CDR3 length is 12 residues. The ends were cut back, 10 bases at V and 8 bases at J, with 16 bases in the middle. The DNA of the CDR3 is TGTGCCACCATCCCAACAGGGCGTACGCAGTATTTT. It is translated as CATIPTGRTQYF.